Following are 13 T cell receptor beta chains from one sample sequenced in a study of cytomegalovirus exposure and HLA in healthy donors. The PCR used 60 Vbeta and 13 Jbeta primers. The method was immunoSEQ multiplex PCR; TCRdb's version includes in-frame clones alone and lacks a portion of them. The sample includes 90,000 or so clones, 80% of them seen just once. Sequencing was carried out using PBMCs. The origin of the receptors is a man in his fifties or sixties in good health and CMV-seropositive.

The chain recombines TRBV18 with TRBJ2-7, with D unresolved. This CDR3 has 12 residues. Trimming removed 2 bases at V and 3 bases at J, with 5 bases between. The V gene's germline CDR1 is KGHSH and CDR2 LQKENI. CDR3 in amino acids: CASSPYGYEQYF. The CDR3, as DNA: TGTGCCAGCTCACCATACGGCTACGAGCAGTACTTC.

This rearrangement joins TRBV19 to TRBJ2-2, with TRBD2 identical over 8 bases. The V gene end was trimmed by 0 bases and the J gene end by 5 bases; junction bases not matched to a gene: 8. The CDR3 totals 17 residues. Germline CDR1 and CDR2: LNHDA and SQIVND (reference sequence). The CDR3 region is CASSIDRRIAGTGELFF. The DNA of the CDR3 is TGTGCCAGTAGTATAGATCGTCGAATAGCGGGAACCGGGGAGCTGTTTTTT.

This clone was observed a few times. For the CDR3, the DNA is TGTGCCAGCAGCCCAGGACAGTGGGGCTACACCTTC. Translated, it gives CASSPGQWGYTF. The chain joins TRBV9 to TRBJ1-2, with a weak D call TRBD1 (6 bases). Between the trimmed V and J ends, which lost 4 bases and 8 bases, there was a span of 12 bases. The CDR3 consists of 12 residues. Germline CDR1 reads SGDLS; CDR2 reads YYNGEE.

The chain combines TRBV6-5 with TRBJ1-4, with 8 bases aligning to TRBD1. In germline, CDR1 is MNHEY, CDR2 SVGAGI. This CDR3 has 14 amino acids. The V gene end was trimmed by 5 bases and the J gene end by 4 bases; junction bases not matched to a gene: 3. The CDR3 nucleotides are TGTGCCAGCAGTCAACAGGGGGATAATGAAAAACTGTTTTTT. Protein sequence: CASSQQGDNEKLFF.

The chain is built from TRBV7-8 and TRBJ2-7; 9 nucleotides agree with TRBD1. This CDR3 spans 14 amino acids. The germline V gene has CDR1 SGHVS and CDR2 FQNEAQ. Losses at the gene ends were 2 bases for V and 5 bases for J; bases not matched to a gene: 4. CDR3 sequence reads: CASSLTGGRDEQYF. As DNA, the CDR3 is TGTGCCAGCAGCTTAACAGGGGGCAGGGACGAGCAGTACTTC. Based on the CDR3 plus reference TRBV7-8 and TRBJ2-7, the full variable domain is GAGVSQSPRYKVAKRGQDVALRCDPISGHVSLFWYQQALGQGPEFLTYFQNEAQLDKSGLPSDRFFAERPEGSVSTLKIQRTQQEDSAVYLCASSLTGGRDEQYFGPGTRLTVT.

The chain employs TRBV5-1 and TRBJ2-7; 9 bases align to TRBD2. The V gene end was trimmed by 4 bases and the J gene end by 4 bases; junction bases not matched to a gene: 12. Per the germline V gene, CDR1 is SGHRS and CDR2 is YFSETQ. This CDR3 comprises 16 residues. This CDR3 is CASSPAGTSLYYEQYF. In DNA, the CDR3 is TGCGCCAGCAGCCCGGCCGGGACTAGCCTTTATTACGAGCAGTACTTC.

The rearrangement links TRBV7-2 to TRBJ2-5; possible D gene TRBD2, 6 bases. The end of the DNA fits TRBJ2-7 better, so the J call may be wrong. The CDR3 consists of 13 residues. Looked up from germline, CDR1 is SGHTA and CDR2 is FQGNSA. CDR3 protein: CASTTSNFPEQYF. The CDR3 region has the DNA TGTGCCAGCACCACTAGCAACTTCCCCGAGCAGTACTTC.

The chain has TRBV6-1 and TRBJ2-5; 8 bases are a match to TRBD2. CDR1 MNHNS and CDR2 SASEGT come from the germline V gene. The CDR3 spans 16 residues. V was clipped by 1 base and J by 5 bases; unmatched bases: 9. CDR3 region: CASSEGTLLAGETQYF. CDR3 nucleotide sequence: TGTGCCAGCAGTGAAGGAACTTTGCTAGCGGGTGAGACCCAGTACTTC.

This chain connects TRBV7-3 to TRBJ2-5; weak D call: TRBD1 (6 bases). This CDR3 has 13 residues. The germline V and J ends were trimmed by 0 bases and 11 bases, with 13 bases remaining between them. Germline CDR1 and CDR2: SGHTA and FQGTGA. The CDR3 region is CASSLTDSLEQYF. The CDR3 DNA follows: TGTGCCAGCAGCTTAACGGACAGCCTAGAGCAGTACTTC.

This clone has only a few counts. The V gene is TRBV7-2, the J gene TRBJ2-7, with 8 bases that match TRBD1. Losses at the gene ends were 7 bases for V and 1 base for J; bases not matched to a gene: 6. Germline assignment: CDR1 SGHTA and CDR2 FQGNSA. The CDR3 sequence is 14 residues long. CDR3 coding DNA: TGTGCCAGCACCCGGGACAGGTTTTCCTACGAGCAGTACTTC. Amino acids: CASTRDRFSYEQYF.

This chain uses TRBV27 with TRBJ1-1, with TRBD1 identical over 7 bases. After removal of 6 bases from V and 5 bases from J, the junction contained 6 bases not matched to a gene. This CDR3 comprises 13 residues. Germline CDR1 MNHEY, CDR2 SMNVEV (reference sequence). CDR3 nucleotides: TGTGCCAGCAGCAAGACAGGGAGGACTGAAGCTTTCTTT. This codes for CASSKTGRTEAFF.

As DNA, the CDR3 is TGTGCCAGCAGCAGCCCTGGGAGTAATGAGCAGTTCTTC. It encodes CASSSPGSNEQFF. The chain has TRBV11-3 and TRBJ2-1; the D gene is possibly TRBD2 (5 bases). CDR3 length: 13 residues. V lost 5 bases to trimming and J lost 7 bases, with 12 bases between them. The germline CDR1 and CDR2 sequences are SGHNT and YENEEA. Full variable domain (missing parts from reference TRBV11-3 and TRBJ2-1): EAGVVQSPRYKIIEKKQPVAFWCNPISGHNTLYWYLQNLGQGPELLIRYENEEAVDDSQLPKDRFSAERLKGVDSTLKIQPAELGDSAVYLCASSSPGSNEQFFGPGTRLTVL.

This chain joins TRBV6-6 and TRBJ1-1; the match to TRBD1 covers 8 bases. The V segment lost 6 bases and the J segment 8 bases; nucleotides outside the gene matches: 5. CDR1 MNHNY and CDR2 SVGAGI come from the germline V gene (reference sequence). This CDR3 has 12 residues. CDR3: CASSDRGREAFF. CDR3 nucleotide sequence: TGTGCCAGCAGCGACAGGGGCCGAGAAGCTTTCTTT.